The clone carrying this T cell receptor (beta chain) counts as medium-sized (0.01 to 0.1%). The antigen remains unidentified. The CDR3 extends over 12 amino acids. CDR1 SGHAT and CDR2 FQNNGV come from the germline V gene. V was clipped by 3 bases and J by 10 bases, with 10 bases between them. Rearranged V-D-J TRB sequences were amplified with a mixed TRB-A/B primer pool. Each CDR3 protein is one row after TCRdb ran MiXCR on the multiplex PCR reads. Of about 11,000 distinct CDR3 sequences listed, approximately 24% are singletons. The template was genomic DNA from peripheral blood, not RNA. The record originates from a study of T cell repertoires in aging, cancer and after chemotherapy. Study-wide findings and caveats: In cancer patients, declining TCR diversity with age involved lost richness and lost evenness. Age-matched healthy donors had significantly more diverse, less clonal blood TCR repertoires than untreated cancer patients.

Source material: blood. The chain uses TRBV11-2 and TRBJ2-1, with D perhaps TRBD1 (5 bases). The clonotype originates from a human donor in good health. The CDR3 is CASSLQGGEQFF. The CDR3 DNA follows: TGTGCCAGCAGCTTGCAGGGTGGGGAGCAGTTCTTC.